The T cell receptor beta chain described here comes from a study of cytomegalovirus exposure and HLA in healthy donors (dated by TCRdb to 2016 to 2017). At the level of the whole study: An earlier analysis of about 530 of the donors reported 250 to 350 Gb of sequence data and around 120 million unique TCR beta sequences obtained from about 200 million T cells. An early release covering over 500 HLA-typed donors comprised approximately 300 gigabases of sequencing data and around 85 million unique TCR sequences. Among the roughly 430 genotyped donors, approximately 77% belonged to the genetic ancestry cluster associated with self-reported Caucasian donors. The study was designed to test whether signatures of past pathogen exposure could be identified by cataloging public T cell receptors. The study profiled the T cell repertoires of 500 to 800 subjects by immunosequencing and related them to cytomegalovirus serostatus. Along with the approximately 600-subject first cohort, a separate validation cohort of around 120 different subjects was used. To predict cytomegalovirus infection status, the study brought together high-throughput TCR immunosequencing, statistical association of individual TCRs with disease status, and machine learning. A later analysis re-analyzed previously published TCR beta repertoires from roughly 630 donors and added high-resolution HLA genotyping to study TCR occurrence patterns. The later analysis used no new phenotypic data to find candidate immune exposures, relying instead on TCR beta sequences and their occurrence across donors. An earlier analysis of about 620 of the donors applied high-throughput TCR beta sequencing to assess whether each TCR beta V gene segment acted as functional or pseudogenic. Alongside the repertoire data, information on donor age, sex, ethnicity and CMV serostatus was compiled. Genome-wide SNP genotypes for about 60% of the 666 donors were used in a later genetic analysis, which treated that subset as a discovery cohort. Every repertoire in the discovery cohort had been generated on one and the same sequencing platform. HLA typing covered class I and class II loci at four-digit resolution. Typing coverage differed by locus: A, B, C, DRB1 and DQB1 were typed in roughly 629-640 donors, DQA1 in around 500, DPA1 in some 600, and DPB1 in just under 490. Roughly five DR-DQ haplotypes were handled as single units for association and clustering, since linkage in the cohort was strong. Among 300 to 500 genotyped donors of the cohort, an average of around 250,000 unique TCR beta nucleotide sequences was sequenced per donor, of which 15% to 20% were non-productive.

The method behind the library was the immunoSEQ multiplex PCR assay. A mixture of 60 forward primers for TCR Vbeta segments and 13 reverse primers for TCR Jbeta segments was used in the multiplex PCR. A multiplex PCR assay on genomic DNA amplified the CDR3 region of rearranged TCR beta genes. The amplified TCR beta libraries were sequenced on the Illumina HiSeq System as 87-base-pair reads. As for how the authors treated the data: Across the roughly 700 repertoires, a later analysis counted approximately 75 million unique TCR beta chains, some 11 million of which were shared by at least two donors. To remove PCR and sequencing errors, raw reads were error-corrected and collapsed into unique sequences using a nearest-neighbor algorithm that merged closely related sequences. Alignment of CDR3 sequences to IMGT reference sequences was used to assign V, D and J gene segments. For a sequence to be retained, at least a six-nucleotide match to both a V gene segment and a J gene segment was required. Rearrangements were classified as productive when the CDR3 lacked stop codons and remained in frame with V and J, and all other rearrangements were classified as non-productive. Following IMGT convention, CDR3 was defined as the stretch from the second conserved V-encoded cysteine to the conserved J-encoded phenylalanine. The earlier analysis of some 580 of the donors excluded any sequence lacking an unambiguous match to a single V gene segment. An earlier analysis of just under 600 of the donors called V segments functional above 56.7% productive rearrangements and segregating when the between-donor standard deviation exceeded 5%. A statistical classification framework was built for diagnosing cytomegalovirus status from the catalog of TCR beta chain sequences. A later analysis assigned V and J genes by comparing TCR nucleotide sequences with IMGT/GENE-DB human TR gene sequences. Using the TCRdist pipeline, a later analysis assigned CDR3 sequences along with most-parsimonious VDJ recombination scenarios. In a later analysis, each TCR beta chain was defined by its CDR3 amino acid sequence together with its V-gene family, and reads without a unique V-gene family were excluded. In a later analysis, nearly 600 highly shared, low-generation-probability nucleotide sequences were removed to address suspected cross-contamination and a sequencing artifact. A later analysis calculated a clonal expansion index for each public chain from normalized within-repertoire ranks of inferred template counts. Generation probabilities in a later analysis came from a VDJ recombination model fitted to out-of-frame rearrangements, and those results were checked against IGoR. Hypergeometric tests were used in a later analysis to score TCR-TCR, TCR-HLA and TCR-CMV co-occurrence, with a repertoire-size bias correction applied to the TCR pairs. To estimate false discovery rates, a later analysis permuted the HLA or CMV assignments 20 times. In a later analysis, co-occurring TCRs were grouped with DBSCAN, and TCRdist sequence similarity was added when clustering was performed within HLA-allele-positive subsets. Co-occurrence clustering excluded repertoires with fewer than 30,000 or more than 120,000 public chains, plus five with anomalous nucleotide sharing. Held by TCRdb, this immuneACCESS table contains in-frame sequences only and omits some clones. Under half of the omission traces to an unresolved V gene where checked; the cause of the rest is unknown. That table supplies the V and J calls and clone size; D and trimming were determined from the DNA. The sample contains about 210,000 clones, roughly 85% of them found a single time. The ten largest account for about 2% of the sample.

From the cysteine up to the phenylalanine, the CDR3 has a length of 15 residues. The kept DNA is CDR3 alone, 45 bases in frame from the first base. Taken from the germline V gene (reference sequence), the CDR1 and CDR2 loops are LNHNV and YYDKDF. Relative to germline, V is 0 bases shorter and J is 5 bases shorter, with 13 bases between their ends. In total, over 600 healthy bone marrow donors made up the cohort. All cohort members were sampled while nominally healthy, although unrecorded immune exposures were likely present. The donor was CMV seronegative and belonged to the group of 352 seronegative cohort members. A peripheral blood sample was provided by each donor, and peripheral blood mononuclear cells were used for TCR beta sequencing. The Qiagen DNeasy Blood Extraction Kit was used to extract genomic DNA from the blood cell samples. General conclusions and limits of the study: A further reported finding was that TCR beta sequences accurately predicted the HLA-A and HLA-B alleles for most subjects in the first cohort. In an earlier analysis of 500 to 650 of the donors, most TCR beta V segments appeared in productive rearrangements about 87% or about 30% of the time, broadly matching IMGT annotations. Strong co-occurrence of HLA alleles, especially DR and DQ, made assigning TCR associations to individual alleles difficult. A later analysis found that most CMV-associated TCR beta chains appeared HLA-restricted, with HLA associations seemingly driven largely by CMV exposure. Specific HLA alleles were associated with over 15,000 TCR beta sequences at a false discovery rate of 0.05 in a later analysis. In this cohort, only TCR beta chains were sequenced, and detectable features were limited by the absence of alpha or paired-chain data. In a later genetic analysis, a missense DCLRE1C variant was associated with V-gene and J-gene trimming of TCR beta chains, and the association was replicated in an independent cohort. Cytomegalovirus status was reported to be diagnosed by the classifier with high specificity and sensitivity in both the original and validation cohorts. According to a later analysis, TCR association rates differed among HLA loci, with DRB1 alleles showing the most associated TCRs and HLA-C alleles showing the fewest. The authors suggested that the approach could potentially be extended to other disease states and immunological phenotypes. In a later analysis, HLA-associated TCR beta chains were found to be more clonally expanded and to have lower generation probabilities than equally common non-associated chains. A later genetic analysis reported fewer N-insertions in productive TCRs among donors in an Asian-associated ancestry cluster than the roughly 640-donor mean. A later analysis reported that several top co-occurrence clusters appeared linked to parvovirus B19, influenza, CMV and Epstein-Barr virus. Most TCR sequences were seen in very few donors, while some public TCRs were found in many individuals. Roughly uniform sequencing depth across donors was assumed in presence/absence analyses, although this assumption may not hold. For the cohort, immune exposure information was limited to CMV serostatus. In vitro tests confirmed that three of the cytomegalovirus-associated TCR beta chains recognize cytomegalovirus antigens. A cluster of highly shared sequence variants was judged likely to represent a technical artifact of the sequencing pipeline. Because HLA typing was missing for some donors at each locus, association tests included only the typed subset. Linkage disequilibrium might explain the correlated functional status among segregating V segments, but an unknown experimental factor could not be ruled out. About 17 rarely observed V segments, including chromosome 9 orphons, were excluded from the earlier analysis of approximately 500 of the donors because counts were too low. Some IMGT-functional V segments, including TRBV6-2 and TRBV6-3, could not be told apart with the 87-base-pair reads, so those segments were excluded. The study listed 150 to 200 TCR beta chains as associated with cytomegalovirus.

Concerning this clone itself: Its antigen is unknown. No much larger clone is present one base from it, and per-base qualities are unavailable.

The sequence was collected from a male donor in good health and CMV-seronegative. Sequences were obtained from PBMCs. The V and J genes are TRBV15 and TRBJ1-1; the best D guess is TRBD1, with 6 bases matching. In nucleotide form, the sequence is TGTGCCACCAGCAGAGATAGGGACAATGGGACTGAAGCTTTCTTT. Translated, it gives CATSRDRDNGTEAFF.